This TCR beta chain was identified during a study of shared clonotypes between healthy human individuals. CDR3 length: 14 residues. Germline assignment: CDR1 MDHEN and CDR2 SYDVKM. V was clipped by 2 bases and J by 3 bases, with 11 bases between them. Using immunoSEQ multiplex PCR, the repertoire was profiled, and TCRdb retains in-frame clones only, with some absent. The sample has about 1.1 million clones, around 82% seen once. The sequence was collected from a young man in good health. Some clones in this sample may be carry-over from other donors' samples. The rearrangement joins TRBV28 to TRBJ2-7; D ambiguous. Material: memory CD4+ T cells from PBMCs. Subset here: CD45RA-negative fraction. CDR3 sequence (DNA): TGTGCCAGCAGTTTAGCGGAAGGTTTCTACGAGCAGTACTTC. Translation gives CASSLAEGFYEQYF.